The 30 T cell receptor beta chains reported below all come from one sample, sequenced in a study of cytomegalovirus exposure and HLA in healthy donors. With 60 Vbeta and 13 Jbeta primers, the PCR was carried out. Libraries were prepared by immunoSEQ multiplex PCR; TCRdb keeps only in-frame clonotypes and omits some of them. The repertoire holds 150,000 to 200,000 clones, around 77% seen once, with 1.5% to 2% in the top ten. What was sequenced was PBMCs. These receptors were obtained from a woman in her twenties or thirties in good health and CMV-seronegative.

The genes are TRBV7-6 and TRBJ2-1, with a weak D call TRBD2 (6 bases). The V end lost 0 bases, the J end lost 15 bases, and 15 bases lay between the germline ends. Germline V lookup: CDR1 SGHVS, CDR2 FNYEAQ. The CDR3 covers 13 residues. CDR3 nucleotides: TGTGCCAGCAGCTTAGCTCTAGCGAGTCAGGTGTTCTTC. Translation gives CASSLALASQVFF.

This clone was seen more than once but under ten times. The V call is TRBV5-6, the J call TRBJ1-3; tentative D call: TRBD1 (6 bases). Trimming took 3 bases from V and 2 from J, leaving 15 bases between them. This CDR3 has 16 amino acids. Germline CDR1 SGHDT, CDR2 YYEEEE. The CDR3 bases are TGTGCCAGCAGCTGGCAGGGGCGAGGAGCTGGAAACACCATATATTTT. It encodes CASSWQGRGAGNTIYF.

V is TRBV18 and J is TRBJ2-7; no definite D call. With 0 bases removed from V and 4 bases from J, the gap between germline ends came to 10 bases. Germline values: CDR1 KGHSH, CDR2 LQKENI. This CDR3 region has 14 residues. DNA of the CDR3: TGTGCCAGCTCACCACCGTCCCAGGTATACGAGCAGTACTTC. Protein product: CASSPPSQVYEQYF.

This chain joins TRBV27 and TRBJ2-5; the match to TRBD2 covers 8 bases. V shed 4 bases and J 5 bases; nucleotides not matched to a gene: 15. The CDR3 totals 17 residues. CDR1 is MNHEY and CDR2 is SMNVEV in the germline V gene (reference sequence). The CDR3 DNA sequence: TGTGCCAGCAGTTCCAATCCTACCCTAGCGGGCGGGGAGACCCAGTACTTC. Translated: CASSSNPTLAGGETQYF.

Written as DNA, the CDR3 is TGCGCCAGCAGCTTGGGGACTAGCGGGAGGGTCTCCTACAATGAGCAGTTCTTC. Translated: CASSLGTSGRVSYNEQFF. The chain links TRBV5-1 to TRBJ2-1; 15 bases are a match to TRBD2. The CDR3 totals 18 residues. V was pared by 0 bases and J by 0 bases, with 1 base of the junction left unmatched. Germline lookup yields CDR1 SGHRS and CDR2 YFSETQ.

In regard to this clone: The junction departs from germline at one end; a sequencing error may be responsible. This chain joins TRBV5-6 and TRBJ2-3; 9 nucleotides align to TRBD1. CDR1 SGHDT and CDR2 YYEEEE come from the germline V gene. The length of the CDR3 is 13 residues. CDR3 DNA sequence: TGTGCCAGCAGTTTGGACAGGGGAGATACGCAGTATTTT. It yields the protein CASSLDRGDTQYF.

This chain connects TRBV5-1 to TRBJ2-3; TRBD2 might be the D (5 bases). Germline V lookup: CDR1 SGHRS, CDR2 YFSETQ. The CDR3 covers 15 residues. V dropped 0 bases and J dropped 6 bases, with 14 bases sitting between them. CDR3 nucleotides: TGCGCCAGCAGCTTGGTGGGCCGGGGAGAGGATACGCAGTATTTT. Translation: CASSLVGRGEDTQYF. Filled out from reference TRBV5-1 and TRBJ2-3, the complete variable domain reads KAGVTQTPRYLIKTRGQQVTLSCSPISGHRSVSWYQQTPGQGLQFLFEYFSETQRNKGNFPGRFSGRQFSNSRSEMNVSTLELGDSALYLCASSLVGRGEDTQYFGPGTRLTVL.

The chain carries TRBV9 and TRBJ1-1; maybe TRBD1 (5 bases). The CDR3 has 18 amino acids. The V gene lost 0 bases and the J gene lost 5 bases, with 23 bases spanning the gap. Germline V gene sequence: CDR1 SGDLS, CDR2 YYNGEE. The CDR3 coding sequence is TGTGCCAGCAGCGTAGGGTGGGGGAGCGGGGTAAGTCGAACTGAAGCTTTCTTT. Translation gives CASSVGWGSGVSRTEAFF.

As regards this clone: Relative to the germline gene, one junction end is altered; a read error may explain this. This chain links TRBV28 with TRBJ1-1, with D possibly TRBD1 on 5 matching bases. This CDR3 is built from 12 residues. The V gene's germline CDR1 is MDHEN and CDR2 SYDVKM. The CDR3 nucleotides read TGTGCCAGCAGTTTAAGGCAGGGAGGGGAGACGTTT. Amino acid sequence: CASSLRQGGETF. Drawing the rest from reference TRBV28 and TRBJ1-1, the complete variable domain is DVKVTQSSRYLVKRTGEKVFLECVQDMDHENMFWYRQDPGLGLRLIYFSYDVKMKEKGDIPEGYSVSREKKERFSLILESASTNQTSMYLCASSLRQGGETFGQGTRLTVV.

This chain uses TRBV7-9 with TRBJ1-5; D not resolved. V lost 5 bases and J lost 4, with 12 bases in between. This CDR3 has 14 amino acids. CDR1 is SEHNR and CDR2 is FQNEAQ in the germline V gene (reference sequence). The DNA for the CDR3 is TGTGCCAGCAGCAACGGAGGGAATAATCAGCCCCAGCATTTT. This sequence encodes CASSNGGNNQPQHF. Complete variable domain (other parts from reference TRBV7-9 and TRBJ1-5): DTGVSQNPRHKITKRGQNVTFRCDPISEHNRLYWYRQTLGQGPEFLTYFQNEAQLEKSRLLSDRFSAERPKGSFSTLEIQRTEQGDSAMYLCASSNGGNNQPQHFGDGTRLSIL.

This chain joins TRBV4-2 and TRBJ2-5; 10 bases are a match to TRBD2. Losses at the gene ends were 0 bases for V and 5 bases for J; bases not matched to a gene: 3. The CDR3 loop spans 15 amino acids. Looked up from germline, CDR1 is LGHNA and CDR2 is YNFKEQ. In DNA form, the CDR3 reads TGTGCCAGCAGCCAAGAGACTAGCGGGCGGGAGACCCAGTACTTC. This gives the protein CASSQETSGRETQYF.

The J gene is TRBJ1-1, the V gene TRBV10-3; the D is unclear. Trimming took off 0 bases at V and 10 bases at J, with 9 bases between the two ends. The germline gives CDR1 ENHRY, CDR2 SYGVKD. The CDR3 runs to 12 residues. CDR3 sequence: CAISESNLRAFF. The CDR3 DNA is TGTGCCATCAGTGAGTCCAACCTAAGAGCTTTCTTT.

This sequence joins TRBV10-3 and TRBJ1-6; a possible D gene is TRBD1 (6 bases). Trimming stripped 2 bases from V and 6 bases from J, with 14 bases between. Looked up from germline, CDR1 is ENHRY and CDR2 is SYGVKD. The CDR3 runs to 16 residues. CDR3 in amino acids: CAISEGGALGNSPLHF. As DNA, the CDR3 is TGTGCCATCAGTGAGGGGGGGGCTTTGGGTAATTCACCCCTCCACTTT.

The chain recombines TRBV2 with TRBJ2-7, with 11 bases that match TRBD2. V trimming: 8 bases; J trimming: 7 bases; junction bases outside the gene matches: 16. CDR1 is SNHLY, CDR2 FYNNEI, per germline. CDR3 length equals 16 residues. CDR3: CASHGFSGRGSGEQYF. The CDR3 nucleotides are TGTGCCAGCCACGGATTTAGCGGGAGGGGGTCGGGGGAGCAGTACTTC.

V is TRBV19 and J is TRBJ1-1, with a possible D match to TRBD1 (5 bases). The germline gives CDR1 LNHDA, CDR2 SQIVND (reference sequence). This CDR3 has 14 residues. Deletions cut 7 bases from V and 0 bases from J, with 12 bases between. The CDR3 region is CASTSRGLNTEAFF. CDR3 coding DNA: TGTGCCAGTACGAGCCGGGGGTTGAACACTGAAGCTTTCTTT.

The gene calls are TRBV19 and TRBJ1-2, with a tentative D call TRBD1 (6 bases). The V and J ends lost 5 bases and 8 bases respectively, with 21 bases between them. This CDR3 region has 15 residues. Germline CDR1 is LNHDA and CDR2 is SQIVND (reference sequence). CDR3 sequence reads: CASSPRDKTKGGYTF. CDR3 bases: TGTGCCAGTAGTCCTAGGGACAAAACCAAAGGAGGCTACACCTTC.

This clone was counted only a few times. The genes are TRBV11-2 and TRBJ2-1, with TRBD2 matching 10 bases. CDR3 length: 14 residues. The V and J ends lost 5 bases and 9 bases, in that order; junction bases with no gene match: 7. Germline CDR1 SGHAT, CDR2 FQNNGV. CDR3 nucleotide sequence: TGTGCCAGCAGCCAAGCGGGAGGGCCCGGTGAGCAGTTCTTC. The encoded protein is CASSQAGGPGEQFF.

The genes are TRBV29-1 and TRBJ2-1, with D possibly matching TRBD2 (5 bases). This CDR3 is built from 12 residues. The ends were cut back, 6 bases at V and 5 bases at J, with 11 bases in the middle. The germline CDR1 and CDR2 sequences are SQVTM and ANQGSEA. CDR3 sequence reads: CSVGHGDNEQFF. The CDR3 nucleotides are TGCAGCGTCGGCCACGGGGACAATGAGCAGTTCTTC.

This clone was detected once. This chain connects TRBV27 to TRBJ2-3; perhaps TRBD2 as D (6 bases). Trimming stripped 6 bases from V and 2 bases from J, with 18 bases between. The germline CDR1 and CDR2 sequences are MNHEY and SMNVEV (reference sequence). The CDR3 consists of 16 residues. The CDR3 sequence is CASRKLGAGYTDTQYF. CDR3 DNA: TGTGCCAGCAGAAAACTAGGGGCGGGGTACACAGATACGCAGTATTTT.

The genes are TRBV5-4 and TRBJ2-7, with 7 bases that match TRBD1. From germline, CDR1 is SGHNT and CDR2 YYREEE (reference sequence). The V segment lost 4 bases and the J segment 0 bases; nucleotides outside the gene matches: 13. This CDR3 has 17 amino acids. Here the CDR3 DNA reads TGTGCCAGCAGCCCAGACCTGACAGGGAGAGGCTCCTACGAGCAGTACTTC. It yields the protein CASSPDLTGRGSYEQYF. Full variable domain (rest looked up from reference TRBV5-4 and TRBJ2-7): ETGVTQSPTHLIKTRGQQVTLRCSSQSGHNTVSWYQQALGQGPQFIFQYYREEENGRGNFPPRFSGLQFPNYSSELNVNALELDDSALYLCASSPDLTGRGSYEQYFGPGTRLTVT.

This chain joins TRBV9 and TRBJ2-1, with a possible D match to TRBD2 (5 bases). Trimming took 0 bases from V and 10 from J, leaving 11 bases between them. The CDR3 runs 13 residues. Germline loops: CDR1 SGDLS, CDR2 YYNGEE. Written as DNA, the CDR3 is TGTGCCAGCAGCGTAGGAGGGTATGGGGAGCAGTTCTTC. It translates to CASSVGGYGEQFF. The variable domain in full, completed from reference TRBV9 and TRBJ2-1, reads DSGVTQTPKHLITATGQRVTLRCSPRSGDLSVYWYQQSLDQGLQFLIQYYNGEERAKGNILERFSAQQFPDLHSELNLSSLELGDSALYFCASSVGGYGEQFFGPGTRLTVL.

This chain joins TRBV6-5 and TRBJ1-5; 12 bases are shared with TRBD1. The CDR3 sequence is 15 residues long. Trimming took 5 bases from V and 6 from J; bases not matched to a gene: 5. Germline V gene sequence: CDR1 MNHEY, CDR2 SVGAGI. The DNA of the CDR3 is TGTGCCAGCAGTCGGGACAGGGGGCTTTTTCAGCCCCAGCATTTT. This gives the protein CASSRDRGLFQPQHF.

The chain couples TRBV30 to TRBJ2-7; D might be TRBD2 (5 bases). Trimming took 1 base from V and 0 from J, leaving 19 bases between them. The CDR3 spans 17 residues. The V gene's germline CDR1 is GTSNPN and CDR2 SVGIG (reference sequence). The CDR3 DNA sequence: TGTGCCTGGAGTGGAGTACTAGTAAAGGGAACCTCCTACGAGCAGTACTTC. This encodes CAWSGVLVKGTSYEQYF.

For the CDR3, the DNA is TGTGCCAGCGCACTTCTTGCGGAGTCCTACGAGCAGTACTTC. Residues: CASALLAESYEQYF. The chain recombines TRBV7-9 with TRBJ2-7; unclear D gene. V was trimmed by 8 bases and J by 1 base, leaving 15 bases between them. The CDR3 is made up of 14 amino acids. Germline V gives CDR1 SEHNR, CDR2 FQNEAQ (reference sequence).

The chain couples TRBV7-9 to TRBJ1-2; D unresolved. This CDR3 is built from 15 residues. Trimming took off 2 bases at V and 3 bases at J, with 13 bases between the two ends. Germline V gene sequence: CDR1 SEHNR, CDR2 FQNEAQ (reference sequence). This chain's CDR3 is CASSLFSISDYGYTF. DNA for the CDR3: TGTGCCAGCAGCTTATTTTCGATATCAGACTATGGCTACACCTTC.

The chain employs TRBV7-9 and TRBJ2-2, with D unresolved. The CDR3 length is 15 residues. Trimming took 11 bases from V and 6 from J, leaving 22 bases between them. Germline V gene lookup returns CDR1 SEHNR and CDR2 FQNEAQ (reference sequence). For the CDR3, the DNA is TGTGCCCCCTCAGGTGATGTTCCCCCCCCCGGGGAGCTGTTTTTT. Protein product: CAPSGDVPPPGELFF.

In DNA, the CDR3 is TGTGCCAGTAGTACACTATTACCCGGGACTTACTATGGCTACACCTTC. Translated, it gives CASSTLLPGTYYGYTF. The V gene is TRBV19, the J gene TRBJ1-2; possibly TRBD1 for D (5 bases). The germline V and J ends were trimmed by 4 bases and 3 bases, with 18 bases remaining between them. This CDR3 comprises 16 residues. The germline gives CDR1 LNHDA, CDR2 SQIVND (reference sequence).

The chain combines TRBV7-2 with TRBJ1-5, with D maybe TRBD1 (5 bases). The CDR3 is made up of 17 amino acids. Trimming pared 1 base from V and 1 base from J, leaving 14 bases between. The germline V gene encodes CDR1 SGHTA and CDR2 FQGNSA. CDR3 sequence: CASSLVGGQGSNQPQHF. DNA of the CDR3: TGTGCCAGCAGCTTAGTAGGTGGACAAGGGAGCAATCAGCCCCAGCATTTT.

The rearrangement links TRBV10-2 to TRBJ1-5, with 8 nucleotides matching TRBD1. CDR1 is WSHSY and CDR2 is SAAADI in the germline V gene. The ends lost 5 bases at V and 7 bases at J; junction bases unmatched: 10. The CDR3 covers 15 residues. This chain's CDR3 is CASSSDRGGWQPQHF. CDR3 DNA: TGCGCCAGCAGTAGTGACAGGGGAGGTTGGCAGCCCCAGCATTTT.

The chain has TRBV28 and TRBJ2-2; 9 positions agree with TRBD1. Germline CDR1 reads MDHEN; CDR2 reads SYDVKM. The CDR3 sequence is 14 residues long. The junction had 4 bases not matched to a gene; V was cut back by 6 bases and J by 5 bases. The CDR3 sequence: CASRETGGTGELFF. The CDR3 coding sequence is TGTGCCAGCAGAGAGACAGGGGGTACCGGGGAGCTGTTTTTT.